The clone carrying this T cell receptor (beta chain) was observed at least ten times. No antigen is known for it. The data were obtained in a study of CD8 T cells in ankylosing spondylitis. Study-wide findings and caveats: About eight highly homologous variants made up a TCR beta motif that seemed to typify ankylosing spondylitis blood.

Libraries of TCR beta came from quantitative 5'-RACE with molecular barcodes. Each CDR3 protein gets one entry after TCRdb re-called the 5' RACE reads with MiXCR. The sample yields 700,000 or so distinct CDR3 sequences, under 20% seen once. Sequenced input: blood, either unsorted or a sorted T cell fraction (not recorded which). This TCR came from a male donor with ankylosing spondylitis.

The CDR3 coding sequence is TGCGCCAGCAGCCAAGATCTGAACTACGAGCAGTACTTC. It yields the protein CASSQDLNYEQYF. The chain couples TRBV4-3 to TRBJ2-7; D is unresolved. From germline, CDR1 is LGHNA and CDR2 YSLEER. This CDR3 contains 13 residues. The V and J ends lost 0 bases and 3 bases respectively, with 6 bases between them.